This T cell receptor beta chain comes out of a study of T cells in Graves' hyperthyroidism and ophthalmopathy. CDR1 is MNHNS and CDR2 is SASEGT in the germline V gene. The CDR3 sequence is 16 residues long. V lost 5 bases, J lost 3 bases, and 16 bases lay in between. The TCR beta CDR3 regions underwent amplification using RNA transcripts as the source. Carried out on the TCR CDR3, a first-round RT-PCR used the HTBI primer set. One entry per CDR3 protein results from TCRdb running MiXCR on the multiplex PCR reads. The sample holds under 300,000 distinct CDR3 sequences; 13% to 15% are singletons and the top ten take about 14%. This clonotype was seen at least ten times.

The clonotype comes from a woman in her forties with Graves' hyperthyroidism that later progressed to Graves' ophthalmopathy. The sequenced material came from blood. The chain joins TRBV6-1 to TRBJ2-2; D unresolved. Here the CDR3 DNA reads TGTGCCAGCAGTTATCTGGGTGGTTTTGACACCGGGGAGCTGTTTTTT. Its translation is CASSYLGGFDTGELFF.